The 18 T cell receptor beta chains given below trace back to one sample, sequenced in a study of persistence of HIV-infected CD4 T cells. An overlapping HIV-1 Gag peptide pool stimulated these cells at 0.75 to 1 ug/peptide/mL. Memory cells lacking CD40L and CD69 with high CD45RO were sorted. These receptors' targets are unknown. The immunoSEQ assay was version 4, run in survey mode. Some clones are missing from TCRdb's copy, which holds only in-frame ones; the method was immunoSEQ multiplex PCR. Of just over 35,000 clones in the sample, over 65% were seen once. The sample here was cultured CD4+ T cells from PBMCs, taken from a patient who received antiretroviral therapy. The receptors shown here come from an adult with HIV. The donor label of this sample is uncertain.

The chain carries TRBV20-1 and TRBJ1-4, with TRBD1 as a possible D gene (5 bases). The CDR3 has 11 amino acids. CDR1 and CDR2 from the germline V gene are DFQATT and SNEGSKA (reference sequence). CDR3 nucleotides: TGCAGCTGGGACGCCAATGAAAAACTGTTTTTT. Translation: CSWDANEKLFF.

The chain links TRBV4-2 to TRBJ2-2, with TRBD2 matching over 7 bases. This CDR3 spans 19 amino acids. Unmatched junction bases numbered 11, after V lost 0 bases and J lost 1 base. Looked up from germline, CDR1 is LGHNA and CDR2 is YNFKEQ. The CDR3 DNA follows: TGTGCCAGCAGCCAAGATTTGGGAGGGCTTAGCCGGAACACCGGGGAGCTGTTTTTT. Residues: CASSQDLGGLSRNTGELFF.

This clone has only one observation. V and J are TRBV21-1 and TRBJ1-4. TRBV21-1 is recorded as a pseudogene. The CDR3 sequence is 13 residues long. The CDR3 DNA follows: TGTGCCAGCAGGGAGGATCCCTCCGAAAAACTGTTTTTT. It translates to CASREDPSEKLFF.

The V call is TRBV9, the J call TRBJ1-2; D call uncertain. Per germline, CDR1 SGDLS and CDR2 YYNGEE. This CDR3 has 13 amino acids. V was trimmed by 6 bases and J by 8 bases, leaving 17 bases between them. The CDR3 DNA follows: TGTGCCAGCAACCCCGTGGGAGGGTGGGGCTACACCTTC. The encoded protein is CASNPVGGWGYTF.

The chain employs TRBV12-3 or TRBV12-4 and TRBJ2-3; D gene unclear. V dropped 3 bases and J dropped 5 bases, with 3 bases sitting between them. The CDR3 runs to 11 residues. CDR3 nucleotides: TGTGCCAGCAGTTTCCTAGATACGCAGTATTTT. This gives the protein CASSFLDTQYF.

In this sample, this clone is medium-sized. This same CDR3 is encoded by further DNA sequences in the sample. CDR3 amino acids: CASSLEWGGGTDTQYF. The CDR3 DNA reads TGCGCCAGCAGCTTGGAATGGGGTGGGGGCACAGATACGCAGTATTTT. This chain joins TRBV5-1 and TRBJ2-3; D remains ambiguous. The CDR3 extends over 16 amino acids. The V and J ends lost 0 bases and 1 base respectively, with 12 bases between them. Germline V gives CDR1 SGHRS, CDR2 YFSETQ.

The chain uses TRBV7-9 and TRBJ2-7, with 9 bases matching TRBD1. Per the germline V gene, CDR1 is SEHNR and CDR2 is FQNEAQ (reference sequence). The CDR3 runs 14 residues. Trimming at V came to 5 bases and at J to 4 bases, leaving 6 bases not matched to a gene. The CDR3 bases are TGTGCCAGCAGCGACCGGGACAGGGTGTACGAGCAGTACTTC. Its protein is CASSDRDRVYEQYF.

The chain uses TRBV29-1 and TRBJ1-4; D remains unclear. This CDR3 comprises 11 residues. Germline V gene sequence: CDR1 SQVTM, CDR2 ANQGSEA. V was trimmed by 3 bases and J by 8 bases, leaving 7 bases between them. The CDR3 nucleotides are TGCAGCGTTGATCTCGGGGAAAAACTGTTTTTT. Protein sequence: CSVDLGEKLFF.

This rearrangement joins TRBV19 to TRBJ2-7; D is possibly TRBD1 or TRBD2 (5 bases each). The germline V and J ends were trimmed by 5 bases and 3 bases, with 11 bases remaining between them. Looked up from germline, CDR1 is LNHDA and CDR2 is SQIVND (reference sequence). The CDR3 sequence is 13 residues long. The DNA for the CDR3 is TGTGCCAGTAGTGGGGGAAATGGCTACGAGCAGTACTTC. The encoded protein is CASSGGNGYEQYF. The whole variable domain, filled in from reference TRBV19 and TRBJ2-7, reads DGGITQSPKYLFRKEGQNVTLSCEQNLNHDAMYWYRQDPGQGLRLIYYSQIVNDFQKGDIAEGYSVSREKKESFPLTVTSAQKNPTAFYLCASSGGNGYEQYFGPGTRLTVT.

The J gene is TRBJ2-5, the V gene TRBV28; TRBD1 or TRBD2 may be the D gene (7 bases each). Trimming removed 5 bases at V and 5 bases at J, with 18 bases between. Per the germline V gene, CDR1 is MDHEN and CDR2 is SYDVKM. CDR3 size: 15 residues. CDR3 sequence: CASSPSGGGRETQYF. CDR3 coding DNA: TGTGCCAGCAGTCCCTCAGGGGGGGGCCGGGAGACCCAGTACTTC. The whole variable domain, filled in from reference TRBV28 and TRBJ2-5, reads DVKVTQSSRYLVKRTGEKVFLECVQDMDHENMFWYRQDPGLGLRLIYFSYDVKMKEKGDIPEGYSVSREKKERFSLILESASTNQTSMYLCASSPSGGGRETQYFGPGTRLLVL.

The chain joins TRBV29-1 to TRBJ1-2; TRBD1 aligns across 9 bases. The length of the CDR3 is 16 residues. Losses at the gene ends were 3 bases for V and 6 bases for J; bases not matched to a gene: 14. Germline V lookup: CDR1 SQVTM, CDR2 ANQGSEA. CDR3 residues: CSVDKSRDRASNGYTF. Written as DNA, the CDR3 is TGCAGCGTTGATAAATCTCGGGACAGGGCTTCCAATGGCTACACCTTC.

The CDR3, as DNA: TGTGCGGCAGGGACGACCCTACGGGGCTACACCTTC. Protein: CAAGTTLRGYTF. The chain has TRBV19 and TRBJ1-2, with D possibly TRBD1 on 5 matching bases. The CDR3 length is 12 residues. Per germline, CDR1 LNHDA and CDR2 SQIVND (reference sequence). The entire variable domain, with the rest obtained from reference TRBV19 and TRBJ1-2, is as follows: DGGITQSPKYLFRKEGQNVTLSCEQNLNHDAMYWYRQDPGQGLRLIYYSQIVNDFQKGDIAEGYSVSREKKESFPLTVTSAQKNPTAFYLCAAGTTLRGYTFGSGTRLTVV.

The chain links TRBV9 to TRBJ2-7; D is possibly TRBD1 (5 bases). Trimming took off 4 bases at V and 7 bases at J, with 9 bases between the two ends. CDR1 and CDR2 from the germline V gene are SGDLS and YYNGEE. CDR3 length equals 11 residues. CDR3 sequence: CASSRDREQYF. CDR3 sequence (DNA): TGTGCCAGCAGCCGCGACAGAGAGCAGTACTTC.

As concerns this clone: Other nucleotide sequences from this sample produce the same CDR3. The chain joins TRBV4-2 to TRBJ1-4; D call uncertain. Trimming cost V 4 bases and J 0 bases, with 9 bases left between them. The CDR3 totals 15 residues. Per germline, CDR1 LGHNA and CDR2 YNFKEQ. CDR3 sequence: CASSPRGSTNEKLFF. In DNA, the CDR3 is TGTGCCAGCAGCCCTCGAGGGTCAACTAATGAAAAACTGTTTTTT.

This clone is a singleton in its sample. This rearrangement joins TRBV6-5 to TRBJ1-1; maybe TRBD1 (6 bases). The CDR3 runs 15 residues. CDR1 and CDR2 (germline): MNHEY, SVGAGI. V lost 6 bases, J lost 10 bases, and 24 bases lay in between. The CDR3 nucleotides read TGTGCCAGCAGCACCCTACAGGGAACCTCGGGGGGAGCTTTCTTT. This sequence encodes CASSTLQGTSGGAFF.

The V gene is TRBV7-3, the J gene TRBJ1-1, with D perhaps TRBD1 (6 bases). This CDR3 has 13 amino acids. V was trimmed by 6 bases and J by 0 bases, leaving 8 bases between them. Germline CDR1 reads SGHTA; CDR2 reads FQGTGA. In DNA, the CDR3 is TGTGCCAGCAGTAGGGACATGAACACTGAAGCTTTCTTT. It yields the protein CASSRDMNTEAFF. Full variable domain (outside the CDR3, taken from reference TRBV7-3 and TRBJ1-1): GAGVSQTPSNKVTEKGKYVELRCDPISGHTALYWYRQSLGQGPEFLIYFQGTGAADDSGLPNDRFFAVRPEGSVSTLKIQRTERGDSAVYLCASSRDMNTEAFFGQGTRLTVV.

This clone showed up just once. The rearrangement links TRBV7-2 to TRBJ2-7; tentatively, D is TRBD2 (6 bases). The V gene lost 1 base and the J gene lost 9 bases, with 13 bases spanning the gap. The germline V gene encodes CDR1 SGHTA and CDR2 FQGNSA. The length of the CDR3 is 13 residues. CDR3 loop: CASSLGSGGVQYF. The CDR3 region has the DNA TGTGCCAGCAGCTTAGGATCGGGCGGGGTGCAGTACTTC.

The chain carries TRBV5-1 and TRBJ2-1, with TRBD1 matching 10 bases. The trim removed 3 bases at V and 4 bases at J, leaving 7 bases unmatched. Per germline, CDR1 SGHRS and CDR2 YFSETQ. The CDR3 is 16 residues long. This chain's CDR3 is CASSWDRGAGYNEQFF. The CDR3 DNA sequence: TGCGCCAGCAGCTGGGACAGGGGAGCCGGGTACAATGAGCAGTTCTTC.